The rows below give T cell receptor beta chains drawn from one sample of a study of HIV-infected children after antiretroviral therapy interruption. A single record per CDR3 protein comes from TCRdb applying MiXCR to the 3' RACE reads. The table records about 15,000 distinct CDR3 sequences, around 3.2% of them present only once. The sequences come from CD45RA+ CD4+ T cells from PBMCs, collected from a donor given antiretroviral therapy, either interrupted or continuous. The receptors here all came from a child aged 2-17 years with HIV. The CDR3 runs from the conserved cysteine through the conserved F or W. The order of the fields is J gene, V gene, CDR3 protein.

>TRBJ1-2|TRBV20-1
CSARDGNRPYGYTF
>TRBJ1-2|TRBV18
CASSPEWYGGLYGYTF
>TRBJ1-1|TRBV20-1
CSALPPVGWTGDTMNTEAFF
>TRBJ2-1|TRBV2
CASRLGVYEQFF
>TRBJ1-1|TRBV12-3/TRBV12-4
CASSLVSKSNTEAFF
>TRBJ1-2|TRBV12-3/TRBV12-4
CASSLNRPPYGYTF
>TRBJ2-5|TRBV6-5
CASSRTSGEETQYF
>TRBJ1-1|TRBV28
CASSSTTYMDSSGAFF
>TRBJ2-5|TRBV3-1
CASSARGPEETQYF
>TRBJ1-1|TRBV29-1
CSVMTFVNTEAFF
>TRBJ2-6|TRBV4-1
CASSQLAGGSGANVLTF
>TRBJ2-4|TRBV12-3/TRBV12-4
CASSFSRNIQYF
>TRBJ1-4|TRBV12-3/TRBV12-4
CASSSRSGEKLFF
>TRBJ2-2|TRBV19
CASSDNRGRGNTGELFF
>TRBJ1-2|TRBV7-2
CASSLPGRGAGYTF
>TRBJ2-3|TRBV27
CASSGPYTDTQYF
>TRBJ1-1|TRBV27
CASSFSRNTEAFF
>TRBJ1-1|TRBV6-1
CASTREFDTEAFF
>TRBJ1-6|TRBV4-1
CASSQAGQGNSPLHF
>TRBJ1-2|TRBV30
CACHRDGGYTF
>TRBJ1-1|TRBV5-4
CASSYPDRIENTEAFF
>TRBJ2-5|TRBV7-2
CASSLGGAQETQYF
>TRBJ2-3|TRBV5-1
CASSLGSGGPTDTQYF
>TRBJ2-1|TRBV7-3
CASSSRQENNEQFF
>TRBJ2-7|TRBV5-1
CASSFGGDYEQYF
>TRBJ2-5|TRBV14
CASSQGLLPGREETQYF
>TRBJ2-7|TRBV3-1
CASSLPTSSGEQYF
>TRBJ1-2|TRBV5-6
CASSLPDNYGYTF
>TRBJ1-6|TRBV24-1
CATSNTGANSPLHF
>TRBJ2-7|TRBV12-3/TRBV12-4
CASSRADRTYEQYF
>TRBJ1-4|TRBV29-1
CSAREPGQGDEKLFF
>TRBJ1-5|TRBV2
CASSKTGNQPQHF
>TRBJ1-1|TRBV12-3/TRBV12-4
CASSSDQNTEAFF
>TRBJ1-5|TRBV6-5
CASSYNKGEPQHF
>TRBJ1-2|TRBV29-1
CSVEAVQGYGYTF
>TRBJ1-2|TRBV29-1
CSVEDGAGEITF
>TRBJ2-7|TRBV29-1
CSVSTGVSYEQYF
>TRBJ2-1|TRBV12-3/TRBV12-4
CASSFMRGANEQFF
>TRBJ2-7|TRBV11-2
CASSLVGGLYEQYF
>TRBJ2-2|TRBV6-6
CASSYSSSGRAGELFF
>TRBJ2-7|TRBV25-1
CASSAGRRGEQYF
>TRBJ1-2|TRBV19
CASSNTGGVHYGYTF
>TRBJ2-7|TRBV5-1
CASSQRTGGSEQYF
>TRBJ2-6|TRBV30
CAWSAGANVLTF
>TRBJ2-1|TRBV7-3
CASSLVGFEQFF
>TRBJ2-3|TRBV20-1
CSANAGGVTDTQYF
>TRBJ2-5|TRBV20-1
CSARVGSGGITETQYF
>TRBJ1-4|TRBV28
CASSLPGEKLFF
>TRBJ2-5|TRBV5-4
CASSLSFGRLETQYF
>TRBJ2-1|TRBV6-5
CASALRGGLANEQFF
>TRBJ2-1|TRBV18
CASGVAGAHYNEQFF
>TRBJ1-1|TRBV18
CASSPLPMNTEAFF
>TRBJ1-5|TRBV29-1
CSVGGGNQPQHF
>TRBJ2-1|TRBV30
CAWTLGGRYAEQFF